This record concerns one T cell receptor (beta chain) sequence. The data belong to a study of CD8+CD57+ T cells in acquired aplastic anemia. Across the study: Isolated CD4+ and CD8+ cells, once sorted, yielded DNA averaging around 3 ug.

The CDR3 contains 14 residues. Germline V gives CDR1 SNHLY, CDR2 FYNNEI. V lost 2 bases, J lost 6 bases, and 14 bases lay in between. TCR beta VDJ combinations and CDR3 sequences were profiled from genomic DNA. TCRdb itself ran the reads through MiXCR, one entry per CDR3 protein. Of about 200,000 distinct CDR3 sequences detected, less than 75% appear once; the ten largest clones hold roughly 53%. Sequenced patients had shown CD8+CD57+ cell expansion by flow cytometry. At blood sampling, none of the patients had yet received therapy. The chain uses TRBV2 and TRBJ2-7, with unresolved D. The sequenced material came from sorted CD4+, CD8+, or CD8+CD57+ T cells (not recorded which) from PBMCs. The TCR originated in a human donor with aplastic anemia. The CDR3 DNA reads as TGTGCCAGCAGTGAACAGGTTACTGTTTCCGAGCAGTACTTC. Residues: CASSEQVTVSEQYF.